Listed here are 10 T cell receptor beta chains from one sample, sequenced in a study of stem cell transplantation in POMP-related autoinflammatory disease. The repertoire was sequenced with immunoSEQ multiplex PCR; TCRdb's copy has only in-frame clones and lacks some. The table shows 68,000 or so clones, with approximately 91% occurring only once. The source material was CD4+ T cells from PBMCs, sampled after stem cell transplantation. The receptors derive from a human patient with POMP-related autoinflammation and immune dysregulation (PRAID). Part of the T cell pool may stem from the graft donor.

The V and J genes are TRBV4-2 and TRBJ2-5; a weak D match, TRBD1 (7 bases). The CDR3 runs to 16 residues. Germline-derived CDR1 and CDR2 are LGHNA and YNFKEQ. Trimming removed 1 base at V and 2 bases at J, with 14 bases between. The CDR3 protein is CASSQVPGGGQETQYF. The CDR3 DNA reads as TGTGCCAGCAGCCAAGTGCCAGGGGGAGGACAAGAGACCCAGTACTTC.

The chain couples TRBV5-1 to TRBJ2-1; D may be TRBD2 (8 bases). Germline values: CDR1 SGHRS, CDR2 YFSETQ. The CDR3 is 16 residues long. The V gene lost 5 bases and the J gene lost 2 bases, with 17 bases spanning the gap. CDR3 nucleotide sequence: TGCGCCAGCAGTGGGTCGGGAGGGGGCCCCTACAATGAGCAGTTCTTC. Translated, it gives CASSGSGGGPYNEQFF.

This sequence joins TRBV12-3 or TRBV12-4 and TRBJ2-5; D perhaps matches TRBD1 (6 bases). Trimming removed 5 bases at V and 7 bases at J, with 11 bases between. This CDR3 is 12 amino acids long. For the CDR3, the DNA is TGTGCCAGCAGTCAGGGGTTTAGGACCCAGTACTTC. Its protein product is CASSQGFRTQYF.

The rearrangement joins TRBV24-1 to TRBJ2-1; 16 nucleotides match TRBD2. Germline V gene data show CDR1 as KGHDR and CDR2 as SFDVKD. V lost 4 bases, J lost 6 bases, and 5 bases stayed unmatched. The CDR3 consists of 17 residues. The CDR3 region is CATSEPGTSGRANEQFF. The CDR3 bases are TGTGCCACCAGTGAGCCCGGGACTAGCGGGAGGGCCAATGAGCAGTTCTTC.

The rearrangement links TRBV19 to TRBJ1-6, with 8 bases matching TRBD1. The CDR3 runs to 16 residues. The trim removed 6 bases at V and 1 base at J, leaving 5 bases unmatched. The germline CDR1 and CDR2 sequences are LNHDA and SQIVND (reference sequence). CDR3 DNA: TGTGCCAGTAGCCCTGGACAGGGTTCCTATAATTCACCCCTCCACTTT. Amino acid sequence: CASSPGQGSYNSPLHF. The whole variable domain, filled in from reference TRBV19 and TRBJ1-6, reads DGGITQSPKYLFRKEGQNVTLSCEQNLNHDAMYWYRQDPGQGLRLIYYSQIVNDFQKGDIAEGYSVSREKKESFPLTVTSAQKNPTAFYLCASSPGQGSYNSPLHFGNGTRLTVT.

The chain has TRBV5-1 and TRBJ2-5, with D tentatively TRBD1 or TRBD2 (5 bases each). Germline V gene lookup returns CDR1 SGHRS and CDR2 YFSETQ. This CDR3 has 14 amino acids. Trimming removed 2 bases at V and 3 bases at J, with 11 bases between. The chain's CDR3 is CASSFGTLKETQYF. As DNA, the CDR3 is TGCGCCAGCAGCTTCGGGACCCTGAAAGAGACCCAGTACTTC.

This chain uses TRBV24-1 with TRBJ2-3; 7 nucleotides align to TRBD1. With V trimmed by 4 bases and J by 2 bases, 2 bases remained unmatched. Germline V gene sequence: CDR1 KGHDR, CDR2 SFDVKD. This CDR3 region has 14 residues. The CDR3: CATSETGTTDTQYF. The CDR3 bases are TGTGCCACCAGTGAGACAGGGACCACAGATACGCAGTATTTT.

The chain carries TRBV3-1 (or the pseudogene TRBV3-2) and TRBJ1-2; D is unclear. Germline V gene data show CDR1 as LGHDT and CDR2 as YNNKEL (reference sequence). The V and J ends lost 4 bases and 8 bases respectively, with 23 bases between them. The CDR3 is made up of 16 amino acids. CDR3 sequence reads: CASSPPALPPLWGYTF. In DNA form, the CDR3 reads TGTGCCAGCAGCCCCCCAGCGCTACCCCCACTATGGGGCTACACCTTC.

The chain employs TRBV5-1 and TRBJ2-3; 10 bases match TRBD1. This CDR3 region has 15 residues. The V segment lost 3 bases and the J segment 1 base; nucleotides outside the gene matches: 2. CDR1 is SGHRS, CDR2 YFSETQ, per germline. CDR3 in amino acids: CASSSGTGGTDTQYF. In nucleotides, the CDR3 is TGCGCCAGCAGCTCCGGGACAGGGGGCACAGATACGCAGTATTTT.

J is TRBJ2-7 and V is TRBV2; 8 nucleotides agree with TRBD1. The V segment lost 2 bases and the J segment 2 bases; nucleotides outside the gene matches: 2. Germline V gene sequence: CDR1 SNHLY, CDR2 FYNNEI. This CDR3 spans 14 amino acids. CDR3 sequence reads: CASSETGGTYEQYF. CDR3 sequence (DNA): TGTGCCAGCAGTGAAACAGGGGGGACCTACGAGCAGTACTTC.